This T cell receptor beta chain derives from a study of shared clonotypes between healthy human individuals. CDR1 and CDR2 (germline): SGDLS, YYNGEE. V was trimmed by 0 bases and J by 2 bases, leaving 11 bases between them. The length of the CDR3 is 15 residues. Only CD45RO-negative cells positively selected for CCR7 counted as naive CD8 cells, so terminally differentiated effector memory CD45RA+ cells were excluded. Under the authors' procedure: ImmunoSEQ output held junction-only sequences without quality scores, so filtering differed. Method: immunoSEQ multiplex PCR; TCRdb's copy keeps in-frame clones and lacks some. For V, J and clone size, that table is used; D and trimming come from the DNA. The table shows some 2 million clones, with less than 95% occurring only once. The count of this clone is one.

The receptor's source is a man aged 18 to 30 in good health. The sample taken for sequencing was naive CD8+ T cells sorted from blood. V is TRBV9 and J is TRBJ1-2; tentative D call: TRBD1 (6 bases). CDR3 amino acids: CASSVGTDNNYGYTF. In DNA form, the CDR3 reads TGTGCCAGCAGCGTAGGGACAGATAACAACTATGGCTACACCTTC.